These 15 T cell receptor beta chains were sequenced from one sample in a study of CD8+ T cells in alopecia areata. Reverse transcribed after extraction, RNA yielded cDNA as the sequencing template. The repertoire was sequenced with immunoSEQ multiplex PCR; TCRdb's copy has only in-frame clones and lacks some. Among fewer than 200,000 clones listed, about 60% were seen once. Sample: CD4+ T cells sorted from blood, taken at week 0. These receptor sequences come from a human donor with alopecia areata.

This clone appeared once. The V gene is TRBV30, the J gene TRBJ1-4; 9 bases are shared with TRBD1. There are 14 residues in the CDR3. V was pared by 7 bases and J by 5 bases, with 8 bases of the junction left unmatched. Germline CDR1 is GTSNPN and CDR2 is SVGIG (reference sequence). As DNA, the CDR3 is TGTGCCTACCAAACCGGGACAGGGAATGAAAAACTGTTTTTT. It specifies CAYQTGTGNEKLFF.

V usage is TRBV7-9 and J usage is TRBJ1-1; no firm D call. Trimming left V 3 bases short and J 5 bases short, with 4 bases between. The CDR3 extends over 11 amino acids. CDR1 is SEHNR and CDR2 is FQNEAQ in the germline V gene (reference sequence). CDR3 sequence reads: CASSFRTEAFF. The CDR3 DNA sequence: TGTGCCAGCAGCTTCCGGACTGAAGCTTTCTTT.

The chain employs TRBV5-1 and TRBJ1-1, with 7 bases identical to TRBD1. This CDR3 has 13 amino acids. Germline values: CDR1 SGHRS, CDR2 YFSETQ. V lost 4 bases and J lost 8; bases outside the gene matches: 8. The DNA for the CDR3 is TGCGCCAGCAGCCCAGGATCAGGGGGGGAAGCTTTCTTT. It encodes CASSPGSGGEAFF.

CDR3 sequence reads: CASSPTRARQETQYF. CDR3 coding DNA: TGTGCCAGCAGCCCGACGAGGGCTAGACAAGAGACCCAGTACTTC. The V and J genes are TRBV7-6 and TRBJ2-5; D may be TRBD2 (5 bases). Germline CDR1 is SGHVS and CDR2 is FNYEAQ. There are 15 residues in the CDR3. Trimming removed 5 bases from V and 2 bases from J, with 15 bases in between.

This rearrangement joins TRBV2 to TRBJ2-3, with no clear D. Trimming left V 7 bases short and J 3 bases short, with 11 bases between. The CDR3 consists of 13 residues. Germline V CDR1 and CDR2: SNHLY, FYNNEI. CDR3 protein: CASKVQETDTQYF. CDR3 nucleotides: TGTGCCAGCAAGGTCCAGGAGACAGATACGCAGTATTTT.

The chain links TRBV4-1 to TRBJ1-4; D ambiguous. Trimming left V 3 bases short and J 11 bases short, with 16 bases between. This CDR3 is built from 14 residues. Germline-derived CDR1 and CDR2 are MGHRA and YSYEKL. CDR3 in DNA: TGCGCCAGCAGCCAGATCATGGAACGGCGGAAACTGTTTTTT. Amino acids: CASSQIMERRKLFF.

A few counts support this clone. J is TRBJ1-2 and V is TRBV20-1; possibly TRBD1 for D (5 bases). Looked up from germline, CDR1 is DFQATT and CDR2 is SNEGSKA (reference sequence). Trimming left V 3 bases short and J 13 bases short, with 12 bases between. The length of the CDR3 is 10 residues. The CDR3 nucleotides are TGCAGTGCTAGCCAGGGATTTGGCACCTTC. It encodes CSASQGFGTF.

The rearrangement joins TRBV7-9 to TRBJ2-2; possibly TRBD1 for D (6 bases). The CDR3 runs 15 residues. V lost 3 bases, J lost 4 bases, and 12 bases lay in between. CDR1 and CDR2 from the germline V gene are SEHNR and FQNEAQ (reference sequence). DNA of the CDR3: TGTGCCAGCAGCTTCTGGCAGGGGAGCACCGGGGAGCTGTTTTTT. Encoded protein: CASSFWQGSTGELFF.

This clone has just a few counts. The rearrangement uses TRBV6-5 and TRBJ2-7; D perhaps matches TRBD1 (6 bases). CDR1 is MNHEY and CDR2 is SVGAGI in the germline V gene. The CDR3 has 14 residues. Deletions cut 7 bases from V and 4 bases from J, with 17 bases between. CDR3 sequence (DNA): TGTGCCAGCAAGGTCGGGCAGGGGTCTTACGAGCAGTACTTC. Translated, it gives CASKVGQGSYEQYF.

The rearrangement links TRBV30 to TRBJ1-5; D is unclear. With 4 bases removed from V and 0 bases from J, the gap between germline ends came to 10 bases. Germline V CDR1 and CDR2: GTSNPN, SVGIG (reference sequence). CDR3 length equals 14 residues. CDR3 sequence (DNA): TGTGCCTGGAATCAGGACTATAGCAATCAGCCCCAGCATTTT. Its protein product is CAWNQDYSNQPQHF.

V gene TRBV5-6 combines with J gene TRBJ2-5; D uncertain. This CDR3 spans 14 amino acids. Germline V lookup: CDR1 SGHDT, CDR2 YYEEEE. Between the trimmed V and J ends, which lost 4 bases and 4 bases, there was a span of 14 bases. CDR3 nucleotide sequence: TGTGCCAGCAGCCCAAGGGTCCCCGGAGAGACCCAGTACTTC. The encoded protein is CASSPRVPGETQYF. Full variable domain (outside the CDR3, taken from reference TRBV5-6 and TRBJ2-5): DAGVTQSPTHLIKTRGQQVTLRCSPKSGHDTVSWYQQALGQGPQFIFQYYEEEERQRGNFPDRFSGHQFPNYSSELNVNALLLGDSALYLCASSPRVPGETQYFGPGTRLLVL.

V and J are TRBV7-2 and TRBJ2-3; D ambiguous. This CDR3 is built from 15 residues. CDR1 and CDR2 from the germline V gene are SGHTA and FQGNSA. V was pared by 1 base and J by 1 base, with 9 bases between. The CDR3 region is CASSLEAECTDTQYF. The CDR3 DNA sequence: TGTGCCAGCAGCTTAGAGGCGGAATGCACAGATACGCAGTATTTT.

The sample holds a few counts of this clone. This sequence joins TRBV6-5 and TRBJ1-5; D perhaps matches TRBD1 (5 bases). The CDR3 consists of 13 residues. From germline, CDR1 is MNHEY and CDR2 SVGAGI. Trimming pared 5 bases from V and 3 bases from J, leaving 8 bases between. CDR3: CASSAGDNQPQHF. CDR3 nucleotide sequence: TGTGCCAGCAGTGCGGGGGACAATCAGCCCCAGCATTTT.

This clone was detected only a few times. The chain uses TRBV18 and TRBJ1-3; D might be TRBD1 (5 bases). Trimming pared 2 bases from V and 8 bases from J, leaving 16 bases between. This CDR3 has 15 amino acids. Germline V gene lookup returns CDR1 KGHSH and CDR2 LQKENI. The CDR3, as DNA: TGTGCCAGCTCACCAACAGGACCCACAGGCGACACCATATATTTT. This translates into CASSPTGPTGDTIYF.

This clone came up a few times. The genes are TRBV29-1 and TRBJ2-3; TRBD2 aligns across 10 bases. The CDR3 is 14 amino acids. The germline V gene has CDR1 SQVTM and CDR2 ANQGSEA. V trimming: 6 bases; J trimming: 3 bases; junction bases outside the gene matches: 6. The CDR3 coding sequence is TGCAGCGTCCAAACTAGCGGGGTAACAGATACGCAGTATTTT. Translated: CSVQTSGVTDTQYF.